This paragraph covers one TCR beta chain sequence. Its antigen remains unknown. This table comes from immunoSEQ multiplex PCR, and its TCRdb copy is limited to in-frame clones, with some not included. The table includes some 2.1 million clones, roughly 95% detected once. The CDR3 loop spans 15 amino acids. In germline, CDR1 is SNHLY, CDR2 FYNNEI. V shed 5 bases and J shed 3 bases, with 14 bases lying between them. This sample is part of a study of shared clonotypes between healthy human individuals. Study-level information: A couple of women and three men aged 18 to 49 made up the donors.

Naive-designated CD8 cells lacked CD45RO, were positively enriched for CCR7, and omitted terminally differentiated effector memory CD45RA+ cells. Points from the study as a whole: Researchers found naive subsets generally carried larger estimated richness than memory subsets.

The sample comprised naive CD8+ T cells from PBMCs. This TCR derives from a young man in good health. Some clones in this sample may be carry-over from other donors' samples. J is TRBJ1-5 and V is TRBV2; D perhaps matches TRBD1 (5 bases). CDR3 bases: TGTGCCAGCAGTTCTCACCGGGACTACAATCAGCCCCAGCATTTT. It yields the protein CASSSHRDYNQPQHF.